Only a few counts were recorded for the clone carrying this TCR beta chain. No antigen is known for it. Expressed TCRB transcripts were sequenced, since all the RNA that had been isolated was reverse transcribed. For naive, central memory and regulatory T cell samples, reads averaged about 3.5 million. Only in-frame clones appear in the TCRdb table, and some are missing; sequencing was by immunoSEQ multiplex PCR. The sample has nearly 250,000 clones, roughly 70% seen once. This specimen belongs to a study of beta chain features in type 1 diabetes. Study-wide points: Significant though moderate, a shortening of TCRB CDR3s appeared in all four CD4+ subsets of Type 1 diabetes patients.

With 6 bases clipped from V and 3 bases from J, the junction kept 4 bases outside the gene matches. Per germline, CDR1 MNHEY and CDR2 SMNVEV (reference sequence). The CDR3 contains 14 residues. The sequence was obtained from a man aged 25 to 45 in good health. The source material was naive CD4+ T cells from blood. The V and J genes are TRBV27 and TRBJ2-7; 11 bases match TRBD1. DNA for the CDR3: TGTGCCAGCAGAGGGACAGGGGGAGGCTACGAGCAGTACTTC. This gives the protein CASRGTGGGYEQYF.